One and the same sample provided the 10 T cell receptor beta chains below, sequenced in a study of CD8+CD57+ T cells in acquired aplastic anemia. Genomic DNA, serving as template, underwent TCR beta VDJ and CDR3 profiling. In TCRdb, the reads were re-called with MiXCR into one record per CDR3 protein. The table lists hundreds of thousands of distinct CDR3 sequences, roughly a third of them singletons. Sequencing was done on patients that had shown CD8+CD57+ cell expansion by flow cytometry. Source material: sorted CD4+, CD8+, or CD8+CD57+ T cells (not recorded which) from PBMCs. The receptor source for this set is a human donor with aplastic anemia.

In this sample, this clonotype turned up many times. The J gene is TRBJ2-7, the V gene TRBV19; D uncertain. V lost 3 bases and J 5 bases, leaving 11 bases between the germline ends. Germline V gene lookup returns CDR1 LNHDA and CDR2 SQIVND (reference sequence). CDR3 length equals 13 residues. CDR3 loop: CASSIISFHEQYF. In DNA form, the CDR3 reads TGTGCCAGTAGTATCATTTCGTTCCACGAGCAGTACTTC.

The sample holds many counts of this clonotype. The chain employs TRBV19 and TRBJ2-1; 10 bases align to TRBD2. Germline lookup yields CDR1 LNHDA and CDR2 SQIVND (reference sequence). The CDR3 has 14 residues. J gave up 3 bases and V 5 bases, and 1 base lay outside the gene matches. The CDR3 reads CASSWTSGYNEQFF. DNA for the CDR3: TGTGCCAGTAGTTGGACTAGCGGCTACAATGAGCAGTTCTTC.

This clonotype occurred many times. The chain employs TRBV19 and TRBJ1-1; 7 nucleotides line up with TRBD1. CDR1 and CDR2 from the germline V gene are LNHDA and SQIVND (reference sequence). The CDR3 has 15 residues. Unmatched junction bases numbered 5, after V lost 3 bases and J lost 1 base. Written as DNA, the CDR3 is TGTGCCAGTAGTATGAAGGGACAGAAGAACACTGAAGCTTTCTTT. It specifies CASSMKGQKNTEAFF.

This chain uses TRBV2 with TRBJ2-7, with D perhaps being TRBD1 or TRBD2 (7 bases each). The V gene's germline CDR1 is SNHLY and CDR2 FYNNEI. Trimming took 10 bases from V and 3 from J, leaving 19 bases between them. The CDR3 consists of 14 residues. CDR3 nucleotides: TGTGCCACCCTCCAGGGGGGGATTAACTACGAGCAGTACTTC. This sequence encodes CATLQGGINYEQYF.

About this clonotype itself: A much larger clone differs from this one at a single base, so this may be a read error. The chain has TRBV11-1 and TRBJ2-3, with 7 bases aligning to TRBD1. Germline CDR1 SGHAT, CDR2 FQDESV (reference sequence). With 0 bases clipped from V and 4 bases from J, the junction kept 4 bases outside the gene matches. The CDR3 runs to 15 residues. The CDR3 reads CASSLARGGPDTQYF. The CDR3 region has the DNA TGTGCCAGCAGCTTAGCAAGAGGGGGCCCAGATACGCAGTATTTT.

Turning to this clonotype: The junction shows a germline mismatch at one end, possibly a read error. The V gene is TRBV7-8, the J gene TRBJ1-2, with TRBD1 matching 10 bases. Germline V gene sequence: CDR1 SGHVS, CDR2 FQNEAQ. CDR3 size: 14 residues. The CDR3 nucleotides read TGTGCCAGCAGCCCCTCCGGGACAGGGGTTGGCTGCACCTTC. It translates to CASSPSGTGVGCTF.

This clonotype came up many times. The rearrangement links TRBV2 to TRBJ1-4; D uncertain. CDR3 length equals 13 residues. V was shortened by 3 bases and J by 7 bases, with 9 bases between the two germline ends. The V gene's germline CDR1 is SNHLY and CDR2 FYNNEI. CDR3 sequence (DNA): TGTGCCAGCAGTGAGGCGGGTGCTGAAAAACTGTTTTTT. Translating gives CASSEAGAEKLFF.

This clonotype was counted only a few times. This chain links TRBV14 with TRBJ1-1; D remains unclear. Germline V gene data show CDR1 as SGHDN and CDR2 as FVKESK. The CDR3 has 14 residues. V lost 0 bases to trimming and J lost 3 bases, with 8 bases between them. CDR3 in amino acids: CASSQDLGDTEAFF. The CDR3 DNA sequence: TGTGCCAGCAGCCAAGATCTCGGGGACACTGAAGCTTTCTTT.

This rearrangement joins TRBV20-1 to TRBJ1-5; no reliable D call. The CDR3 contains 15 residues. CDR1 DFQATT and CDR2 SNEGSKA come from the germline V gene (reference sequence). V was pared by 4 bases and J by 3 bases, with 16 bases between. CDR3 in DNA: TGCAGTGCTAAGGTAACGGGGAGTTACAATCAGCCCCAGCATTTT. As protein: CSAKVTGSYNQPQHF.

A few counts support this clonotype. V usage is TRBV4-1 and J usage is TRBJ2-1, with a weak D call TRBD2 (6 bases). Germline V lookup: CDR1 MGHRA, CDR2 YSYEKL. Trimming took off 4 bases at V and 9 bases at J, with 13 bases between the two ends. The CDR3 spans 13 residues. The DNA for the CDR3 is TGCGCCAGCAGCCGGGACTTAGAGTTTGAGCAGTTCTTC. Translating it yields CASSRDLEFEQFF.